Below, 17 T cell receptor beta chains from the same sample are listed, as sequenced in a study of control samples from healthy donors and cancer patients. The repertoire was sequenced with immunoSEQ multiplex PCR; TCRdb's copy has only in-frame clones and lacks some. The data show tens of thousands of clones, approximately 90% seen once. The sample taken for sequencing was PBMCs. These TCRs come from an older woman with head and neck cancer.

About this clone: One end of the junction fails to match germline, which may point to a read error. This sample also contains other DNA sequences that code for the same CDR3. DNA for the CDR3: TGTGCCATCCGAGGAAGCTTTAATACCGGACGCGCGGACACTGGGGAGCTGTTTTTT. It codes for CAIRGSFNTGRADTGELFF. This chain uses TRBV10-3 with TRBJ2-2; D might be TRBD1 (5 bases). Germline-derived CDR1 and CDR2 are ENHRY and SYGVKD. The length of the CDR3 is 19 residues.

The rearrangement joins TRBV20-1 to TRBJ2-7; D may correspond to TRBD1 or TRBD2 (5 bases each). The CDR3 consists of 11 residues. Germline V CDR1 and CDR2: DFQATT, SNEGSKA (reference sequence). V lost 5 bases, J lost 7 bases, and 12 bases lay in between. The CDR3 DNA reads TGCAGTGCTGCCGGGGCAGGAGAGCAGTACTTC. Translation: CSAAGAGEQYF.

This rearrangement joins TRBV7-2 to TRBJ2-2, with D possibly matching TRBD1 (5 bases). The CDR3 runs 16 residues. V was clipped by 4 bases and J by 3 bases, with 15 bases between them. CDR1 is SGHTA and CDR2 is FQGNSA in the germline V gene. In DNA, the CDR3 is TGTGCCAGCAGCTCCCTTTTAGGGGCCGACACCGGGGAGCTGTTTTTT. Amino acid sequence: CASSSLLGADTGELFF.

This chain uses TRBV25-1 with TRBJ2-5, with 8 bases identical to TRBD1. The trim removed 4 bases at V and 6 bases at J, leaving 7 bases unmatched. This CDR3 is 14 amino acids long. Germline CDR1 and CDR2: MGHDK and SYGVNS. CDR3 sequence: CASSAPGGVKTQYF. Here the CDR3 DNA reads TGTGCCAGCAGTGCACCAGGGGGCGTGAAGACCCAGTACTTC.

The rearrangement uses TRBV7-2 and TRBJ2-7; 9 bases agree with TRBD2. Germline V gene data show CDR1 as SGHTA and CDR2 as FQGNSA. Losses at the gene ends were 6 bases for V and 2 bases for J; bases not matched to a gene: 8. The CDR3 sequence is 15 residues long. The CDR3 nucleotides read TGTGCCAGCAGGCCCCTAGCGGGAACCCCCTACGAGCAGTACTTC. This sequence encodes CASRPLAGTPYEQYF.

V and J are TRBV27 and TRBJ2-2; no clear D gene. The germline V gene encodes CDR1 MNHEY and CDR2 SMNVEV (reference sequence). CDR3 size: 16 residues. Between the trimmed V and J ends, which lost 3 bases and 3 bases, there was a span of 14 bases. Here the CDR3 DNA reads TGTGCCAGCAGTTTGACGTATTCAATTTACACCGGGGAGCTGTTTTTT. Translation: CASSLTYSIYTGELFF.

The chain uses TRBV21-1 and TRBJ1-5. TRBV21-1 is a pseudogene locus. The CDR3 totals 18 residues. The CDR3 DNA sequence: TGTGCCAGCAAGCTTCGATCTAGCTACAATTGGCATCATCAGCCCCAGCATTTT. Translation: CASKLRSSYNWHHQPQHF.

This chain uses TRBV5-1 with TRBJ1-1; D perhaps matches TRBD1 (5 bases). The ends were cut back, 2 bases at V and 2 bases at J, with 7 bases in the middle. This CDR3 contains 13 residues. The V gene's germline CDR1 is SGHRS and CDR2 YFSETQ. The CDR3 reads CASSFGGNTEAFF. The CDR3 DNA reads as TGCGCCAGCAGCTTCGGGGGAAACACTGAAGCTTTCTTT.

A single count supports this clone. This chain joins TRBV7-9 and TRBJ1-6; weak D call: TRBD1 (5 bases). The CDR3 consists of 14 residues. Trimming pared 3 bases from V and 7 bases from J, leaving 10 bases between. Germline V gene lookup returns CDR1 SEHNR and CDR2 FQNEAQ (reference sequence). Here the CDR3 reads CASSFTGSNSPLHF. CDR3 DNA: TGTGCCAGCAGCTTCACAGGCTCGAATTCACCCCTCCACTTT.

This rearrangement joins TRBV24-1 to TRBJ2-5; D remains unclear. Germline values: CDR1 KGHDR, CDR2 SFDVKD. CDR3 length: 17 amino acids. Trimming removed 1 base at V and 4 bases at J, with 18 bases between. CDR3 nucleotides: TGTGCCACCAGTGATTTTTGGGGAACTGATGGGCGAGAGACCCAGTACTTC. Translation: CATSDFWGTDGRETQYF.

This clone was detected a few times. The rearrangement uses TRBV7-9 and TRBJ2-7; TRBD2 matches at 9 bases. Germline V gene lookup returns CDR1 SEHNR and CDR2 FQNEAQ (reference sequence). CDR3 size: 14 residues. V lost 5 bases and J lost 1; bases outside the gene matches: 3. This chain's CDR3 is CASSQTSGSYEQYF. CDR3 bases: TGTGCCAGCAGCCAGACTAGCGGTTCCTACGAGCAGTACTTC.

The rearrangement uses TRBV28 and TRBJ2-1; maybe TRBD1 (5 bases). The CDR3 covers 13 residues. The germline gives CDR1 MDHEN, CDR2 SYDVKM. V was pared by 8 bases and J by 5 bases, with 13 bases between. The CDR3 bases are TGTGCCAGCTTTCCGCAGGGAAACAATGAGCAGTTCTTC. Its protein is CASFPQGNNEQFF.

The CDR3 here is CASSPLNSESEQFF. The CDR3 bases are TGTGCCAGCAGCCCCTTAAACTCCGAAAGTGAGCAGTTCTTC. The chain uses TRBV7-2 and TRBJ2-1; no definite D call. The germline V gene encodes CDR1 SGHTA and CDR2 FQGNSA. Trimming cost V 5 bases and J 9 bases, with 17 bases left between them. The CDR3 contains 14 residues. Full variable domain (rest looked up from reference TRBV7-2 and TRBJ2-1): GAGVSQSPSNKVTEKGKDVELRCDPISGHTALYWYRQSLGQGLEFLIYFQGNSAPDKSGLPSDRFSAERTGGSVSTLTIQRTQQEDSAVYLCASSPLNSESEQFFGPGTRLTVL.

V and J are TRBV6-6 and TRBJ2-3, with D possibly matching TRBD2 (5 bases). Trimming shortened V by 6 bases and J by 2 bases, and 15 bases separated the two germline ends. CDR1 and CDR2 (germline): MNHNY, SVGAGI (reference sequence). The CDR3 runs to 15 residues. In nucleotides, the CDR3 is TGTGCCAGCAGAGTAGGAGGAGCGGTCACAGATACGCAGTATTTT. Translated, it gives CASRVGGAVTDTQYF.

The chain uses TRBV3-1 (or the pseudogene TRBV3-2) and TRBJ2-2; unclear D gene. The V gene lost 3 bases and the J gene lost 8 bases, with 4 bases spanning the gap. Germline CDR1 is LGHDT and CDR2 is YNNKEL (reference sequence). The CDR3 is made up of 11 amino acids. CDR3 DNA: TGTGCCAGCAGCCACATTGGGGAGCTGTTTTTT. The encoded protein is CASSHIGELFF.

The chain carries TRBV18 and TRBJ1-1; TRBD1 matches 7 bases. With 2 bases clipped from V and 0 bases from J, the junction kept 3 bases outside the gene matches. The germline CDR1 and CDR2 sequences are KGHSH and LQKENI. The CDR3 totals 15 residues. CDR3 sequence: CASSPAGGMNTEAFF. The CDR3, as DNA: TGTGCCAGCTCACCAGCAGGGGGGATGAACACTGAAGCTTTCTTT.

The rearrangement links TRBV18 to TRBJ2-7, with 11 bases lining up with TRBD1. The length of the CDR3 is 16 residues. Germline trimming cut 6 bases from V and 6 bases from J; bases unmatched to any gene: 13. The V gene's germline CDR1 is KGHSH and CDR2 LQKENI. DNA for the CDR3: TGTGCCAGCTCCCAATCACCGGGACAGGGGGGAAGCGAGCAGTACTTC. Translating gives CASSQSPGQGGSEQYF.